Listed below are T cell receptor beta chains from one sample, sequenced in a study of technical replicates of blood from several donors. The table came from immunoSEQ multiplex PCR; TCRdb's copy has only in-frame clones and leaves some out. Among 50,000 to 70,000 clones listed, roughly 90% were seen once. The sequenced sample was PBMCs. The receptors were gathered from a human donor in good health. Some clones in this sample may be carry-over from other donors' samples. Both conserved end residues are part of each CDR3. A D gene is named only where the DNA matches it firmly. Rows give clone size only sometimes, using once, few, many, or a class for an expanded clone.

cdr3_aa: CASSQEGGAPYSGNTIYF
cdr3_nt: TGTGCCAGCAGCCAAGAAGGCGGAGCACCCTACTCTGGAAACACCATATATTTT
j_call: TRBJ1-3
d_call: NA
v_call: TRBV14
clone_size: NA
cdr3_length: 18

cdr3_aa: CATSREGRGITGELFF
cdr3_nt: TGTGCCACCAGCAGAGAAGGCAGGGGGATCACCGGGGAGCTGTTTTTT
j_call: TRBJ2-2
d_call: TRBD1
v_call: TRBV15
clone_size: NA
cdr3_length: 16

cdr3_aa: CASSSGLARQETQYF
cdr3_nt: TGTGCCAGCAGCTCAGGACTAGCGAGGCAAGAGACCCAGTACTTC
j_call: TRBJ2-5
d_call: TRBD2
v_call: TRBV7-8
clone_size: NA
cdr3_length: 15

cdr3_aa: CASSQVLGLADTGELFF
cdr3_nt: TGTGCCAGCAGCCAAGTTCTTGGGCTAGCTGACACCGGGGAGCTGTTTTTT
j_call: TRBJ2-2
d_call: NA
v_call: TRBV14
clone_size: NA
cdr3_length: 17

cdr3_aa: CASSVALAGVWEQFF
cdr3_nt: TGCGCCAGCAGCGTGGCTCTAGCGGGGGTGTGGGAGCAGTTCTTC
j_call: TRBJ2-1
d_call: TRBD2
v_call: TRBV5-1
clone_size: NA
cdr3_length: 15

cdr3_aa: CASSLAVTSATEQFF
cdr3_nt: TGCGCCAGCAGCTTGGCCGTGACTAGCGCGACAGAGCAGTTCTTC
j_call: TRBJ2-1
d_call: TRBD2
v_call: TRBV5-1
clone_size: NA
cdr3_length: 15

cdr3_aa: CAISTGGSSNGYTF
cdr3_nt: TGTGCCATCAGTACAGGGGGAAGTTCCAATGGCTACACCTTC
j_call: TRBJ1-2
d_call: TRBD1
v_call: TRBV10-3
clone_size: NA
cdr3_length: 14

cdr3_aa: CASSGQGTVNTEAFF
cdr3_nt: TGTGCCAGCAGTGGACAGGGGACCGTAAACACTGAAGCTTTCTTT
j_call: TRBJ1-1
d_call: TRBD1
v_call: TRBV25-1
clone_size: NA
cdr3_length: 15

cdr3_aa: CASSLGRLAGEDEQFF
cdr3_nt: TGCGCCAGCAGCCTAGGGAGACTAGCGGGGGAGGATGAGCAGTTCTTC
j_call: TRBJ2-1
d_call: TRBD2
v_call: TRBV4-1
clone_size: NA
cdr3_length: 16

cdr3_aa: CASSVDRDYGYTF
cdr3_nt: TGTGCCAGCAGCGTAGACAGGGACTATGGCTACACCTTC
j_call: TRBJ1-2
d_call: TRBD1
v_call: TRBV7-2
clone_size: NA
cdr3_length: 13

cdr3_aa: CAISDTGGTYEQYF
cdr3_nt: TGTGCCATCAGTGATACCGGCGGAACCTACGAGCAGTACTTC
j_call: TRBJ2-7
d_call: NA
v_call: TRBV10-3
clone_size: once
cdr3_length: 14

cdr3_aa: CASSLGAWVLNEKLFF
cdr3_nt: TGTGCCAGCAGCTTAGGGGCGTGGGTCCTTAATGAAAAACTGTTTTTT
j_call: TRBJ1-4
d_call: NA
v_call: TRBV7-9
clone_size: NA
cdr3_length: 16

cdr3_aa: CASRTGGGSNEQFF
cdr3_nt: TGTGCCAGCAGAACCGGGGGGGGCTCCAATGAGCAGTTCTTC
j_call: TRBJ2-1
d_call: TRBD2
v_call: TRBV7-9
clone_size: NA
cdr3_length: 14

cdr3_aa: CASSAKQGISGNTIYF
cdr3_nt: TGTGCCAGTAGTGCAAAGCAGGGGATCTCTGGAAACACCATATATTTT
j_call: TRBJ1-3
d_call: NA
v_call: TRBV19
clone_size: few
cdr3_length: 16

cdr3_aa: CSADRLNTEAFF
cdr3_nt: TGCAGCGCCGACAGACTGAACACTGAAGCTTTCTTT
j_call: TRBJ1-1
d_call: NA
v_call: TRBV29-1
clone_size: NA
cdr3_length: 12

cdr3_aa: CASSITGAGSYNSPLHF
cdr3_nt: TGTGCCAGCAGCATTACAGGGGCTGGCTCCTATAATTCACCCCTCCACTTT
j_call: TRBJ1-6
d_call: TRBD1
v_call: TRBV4-2
clone_size: NA
cdr3_length: 17

cdr3_aa: CASSGPSGGATDTQYF
cdr3_nt: TGTGCCAGCAGCGGACCTAGCGGGGGGGCGACAGATACGCAGTATTTT
j_call: TRBJ2-3
d_call: TRBD2
v_call: TRBV7-6
clone_size: NA
cdr3_length: 16

cdr3_aa: CASTRGGVNEQFF
cdr3_nt: TGTGCCAGCACACGAGGGGGTGTCAATGAGCAGTTCTTC
j_call: TRBJ2-1
d_call: NA
v_call: TRBV4-2
clone_size: NA
cdr3_length: 13

cdr3_aa: CASSFGQGIWGETQYF
cdr3_nt: TGTGCCAGCAGCTTTGGACAGGGAATTTGGGGAGAGACCCAGTACTTC
j_call: TRBJ2-5
d_call: TRBD1
v_call: TRBV5-6
clone_size: few
cdr3_length: 16

cdr3_aa: CASSLRSGSRETQYF
cdr3_nt: TGTGCCAGCAGCTTAAGGAGCGGGAGTCGGGAGACCCAGTACTTC
j_call: TRBJ2-5
d_call: TRBD2
v_call: TRBV7-2
clone_size: NA
cdr3_length: 15

cdr3_aa: CASSLTKGLAGGGTQYF
cdr3_nt: TGTGCCAGCAGCTTAACCAAAGGACTAGCGGGCGGGGGTACGCAGTATTTT
j_call: TRBJ2-3
d_call: TRBD2
v_call: TRBV7-9
clone_size: NA
cdr3_length: 17

cdr3_aa: CASSEGRGQGYQETQYF
cdr3_nt: TGTGCCAGCAGTGAGGGTAGGGGACAGGGATACCAAGAGACCCAGTACTTC
j_call: TRBJ2-5
d_call: TRBD1
v_call: TRBV2
clone_size: few
cdr3_length: 17

cdr3_aa: CAWSGQPRTEAFF
cdr3_nt: TGTGCCTGGTCGGGACAACCGAGGACTGAAGCTTTCTTT
j_call: TRBJ1-1
d_call: NA
v_call: TRBV30
clone_size: NA
cdr3_length: 13

cdr3_aa: CASSGTSGRAGEQYF
cdr3_nt: TGTGCCAGCAGCGGAACTAGCGGGAGGGCCGGCGAGCAGTACTTC
j_call: TRBJ2-7
d_call: TRBD2
v_call: TRBV5-4
clone_size: once
cdr3_length: 15

cdr3_aa: CASQGPPSYEQYF
cdr3_nt: TGTGCCAGCCAGGGGCCCCCCTCCTACGAGCAGTACTTC
j_call: TRBJ2-7
d_call: NA
v_call: TRBV6-5
clone_size: NA
cdr3_length: 13

cdr3_aa: CASSSQGPSRYEQFF
cdr3_nt: TGTGCCAGCAGCTCTCAAGGGCCTAGCCGGTATGAGCAGTTCTTC
j_call: TRBJ2-1
d_call: NA
v_call: TRBV7-3
clone_size: once
cdr3_length: 15

cdr3_aa: CSVVGADTEAFF
cdr3_nt: TGCAGCGTTGTGGGGGCCGACACTGAAGCTTTCTTT
j_call: TRBJ1-1
d_call: NA
v_call: TRBV29-1
clone_size: NA
cdr3_length: 12

cdr3_aa: CATTTDSGIETQYF
cdr3_nt: TGCGCCACCACCACGGATAGCGGGATTGAGACCCAGTACTTC
j_call: TRBJ2-5
d_call: TRBD2
v_call: TRBV5-1
clone_size: NA
cdr3_length: 14

cdr3_aa: CASSRPGTGSFEQYF
cdr3_nt: TGTGCCAGCAGTCGACCCGGGACAGGGTCGTTCGAGCAGTACTTC
j_call: TRBJ2-7
d_call: TRBD1
v_call: TRBV28
clone_size: NA
cdr3_length: 15

cdr3_aa: CASSRKTGPNEQFF
cdr3_nt: TGTGCCAGCAGCAGGAAGACAGGCCCCAATGAGCAGTTCTTC
j_call: TRBJ2-1
d_call: NA
v_call: TRBV5-4
clone_size: NA
cdr3_length: 14

cdr3_aa: CASSLEWALNTEAFF
cdr3_nt: TGTGCCAGCAGCTTGGAATGGGCCTTGAACACTGAAGCTTTCTTT
j_call: TRBJ1-1
d_call: NA
v_call: TRBV5-8
clone_size: NA
cdr3_length: 15

cdr3_aa: CASSFQGGPETQYF
cdr3_nt: TGTGCCAGCAGCTTTCAAGGGGGACCAGAGACCCAGTACTTC
j_call: TRBJ2-5
d_call: NA
v_call: TRBV7-2
clone_size: NA
cdr3_length: 14

cdr3_aa: CASSPQGQGLSYEQYF
cdr3_nt: TGTGCCAGCAGCCCCCAAGGACAGGGCCTTTCCTACGAGCAGTACTTC
j_call: TRBJ2-7
d_call: TRBD1
v_call: TRBV7-2
clone_size: NA
cdr3_length: 16

cdr3_aa: CASSLGGRDYNEQFF
cdr3_nt: TGTGCCAGCAGCTTGGGCGGACGGGACTACAATGAGCAGTTCTTC
j_call: TRBJ2-1
d_call: NA
v_call: TRBV5-5
clone_size: NA
cdr3_length: 15

cdr3_aa: CASSQDLRLADTGELFF
cdr3_nt: TGTGCCAGCAGCCAAGACTTACGACTAGCGGACACCGGGGAGCTGTTTTTT
j_call: TRBJ2-2
d_call: TRBD2
v_call: TRBV4-2
clone_size: NA
cdr3_length: 17

cdr3_aa: CASSLRPSGTPYEQYF
cdr3_nt: TGTGCCAGCAGCTTAAGGCCTAGCGGGACCCCCTACGAGCAGTACTTC
j_call: TRBJ2-7
d_call: TRBD2
v_call: TRBV7-2
clone_size: NA
cdr3_length: 16

cdr3_aa: CASSLSHADTEAFF
cdr3_nt: TGCGCCAGCAGCTTATCACACGCCGACACTGAAGCTTTCTTT
j_call: TRBJ1-1
d_call: NA
v_call: TRBV5-1
clone_size: NA
cdr3_length: 14

cdr3_aa: CASTMDRTPEAFF
cdr3_nt: TGTGCCAGCACTATGGACAGGACCCCTGAAGCTTTCTTT
j_call: TRBJ1-1
d_call: TRBD1
v_call: TRBV25-1
clone_size: NA
cdr3_length: 13

cdr3_aa: CASSIVTAAPGYTF
cdr3_nt: TGTGCCAGTAGTATAGTTACTGCTGCTCCTGGCTACACCTTC
j_call: TRBJ1-2
d_call: NA
v_call: TRBV19
clone_size: NA
cdr3_length: 14

cdr3_aa: CASSSDRFSYEQYF
cdr3_nt: TGTGCCAGCAGCTCCGACAGGTTTTCCTACGAGCAGTACTTC
j_call: TRBJ2-7
d_call: NA
v_call: TRBV2
clone_size: NA
cdr3_length: 14

cdr3_aa: CASSMGPDSNQPQHF
cdr3_nt: TGTGCCAGCAGCATGGGGCCGGATAGCAATCAGCCCCAGCATTTT
j_call: TRBJ1-5
d_call: NA
v_call: TRBV7-9
clone_size: NA
cdr3_length: 15

cdr3_aa: CASSLHGDGYTF
cdr3_nt: TGTGCCAGCAGCTTACACGGAGATGGCTACACCTTC
j_call: TRBJ1-2
d_call: NA
v_call: TRBV7-9
clone_size: NA
cdr3_length: 12

cdr3_aa: CASRPSGNTGELFF
cdr3_nt: TGTGCCAGTAGACCTAGCGGGAACACCGGGGAGCTGTTTTTT
j_call: TRBJ2-2
d_call: TRBD2
v_call: TRBV19
clone_size: few
cdr3_length: 14

cdr3_aa: CASSPRTVGNTIYF
cdr3_nt: TGTGCCAGCAGCCCACGGACAGTCGGTAACACCATATATTTT
j_call: TRBJ1-3
d_call: NA
v_call: TRBV6-6
clone_size: NA
cdr3_length: 14

cdr3_aa: CASSQDGGVWGYTF
cdr3_nt: TGCGCCAGCAGCCAAGATGGCGGGGTTTGGGGCTACACCTTC
j_call: TRBJ1-2
d_call: NA
v_call: TRBV4-1
clone_size: NA
cdr3_length: 14

cdr3_aa: CASSREFANSDEQFF
cdr3_nt: TGTGCCAGCAGCCGGGAGTTTGCGAATTCCGATGAGCAGTTCTTC
j_call: TRBJ2-1
d_call: NA
v_call: TRBV5-4
clone_size: NA
cdr3_length: 15

cdr3_aa: CASSGPLTNEKLFF
cdr3_nt: TGTGCCAGCAGTGGGCCTTTGACTAATGAAAAACTGTTTTTT
j_call: TRBJ1-4
d_call: NA
v_call: TRBV2
clone_size: NA
cdr3_length: 14

cdr3_aa: CASSLRGRNTEAFF
cdr3_nt: TGTGCCAGCAGCCTGCGGGGGCGCAACACTGAAGCTTTCTTT
j_call: TRBJ1-1
d_call: NA
v_call: TRBV6-5
clone_size: NA
cdr3_length: 14

cdr3_aa: CASSLDGRYGYTF
cdr3_nt: TGTGCCAGCAGTTTAGATGGCCGCTATGGCTACACCTTC
j_call: TRBJ1-2
d_call: NA
v_call: TRBV28
clone_size: NA
cdr3_length: 13

cdr3_aa: CASCRATGVYGYTF
cdr3_nt: TGCGCCAGCTGCCGTGCGACAGGGGTCTATGGCTACACCTTC
j_call: TRBJ1-2
d_call: TRBD1
v_call: TRBV5-1
clone_size: NA
cdr3_length: 14

cdr3_aa: CASRRDRVPYEQYF
cdr3_nt: TGCGCCAGCAGGCGAGACAGGGTCCCCTACGAGCAGTACTTC
j_call: TRBJ2-7
d_call: TRBD1
v_call: TRBV5-1
clone_size: NA
cdr3_length: 14

cdr3_aa: CASSGTGRYEQYF
cdr3_nt: TGTGCCAGCAGCGGGACAGGGAGGTACGAGCAGTACTTC
j_call: TRBJ2-7
d_call: TRBD1
v_call: TRBV2
clone_size: once
cdr3_length: 13